This section outlines one T cell receptor (beta chain) sequence together with its context. There is no known antigen for this receptor. No qualities accompany the bases; no much larger clone lies one base away. The data originate from a study of Graves' ophthalmopathy and Graves' hyperthyroidism (dated by TCRdb to 2016 to 2019). With regard to the full study: Peripheral blood samples were taken at the time of initial diagnosis, before any treatment was given. In roughly 6 hyperthyroidism patients, the T-cell repertoire of thyroid tissue was compared with the T-cell repertoire of blood. An independent validation cohort comprised about 20 hyperthyroidism patients and 15 to 17 patients who later progressed from hyperthyroidism to ophthalmopathy. To tell Graves' ophthalmopathy apart from Graves' hyperthyroidism, and to predict which patients would progress to ophthalmopathy, the study relied on TCR beta repertoire signatures. In total, over 130 blood samples were TCR-sequenced: fewer than 50 ophthalmopathy, under 80 hyperthyroidism and 17 hyperthyroidism-to-ophthalmopathy patients. The 100 or so discovery patients were randomly split 7:3 into training and test sets. A discovery set of about 99 patients (under 45 ophthalmopathy, around 57 stable hyperthyroidism) was enrolled to explore V-J signatures distinguishing ophthalmopathy from hyperthyroidism. Once sampling was done, hyperthyroidism patients were given methimazole at a starting dose of 30 mg daily, while ophthalmopathy patients were given high-dose intravenous methylprednisolone. On the study overall, not on this receptor specifically: Ophthalmopathy was separated from stable hyperthyroidism by the 13-signature model with just under 90% sensitivity and roughly 83% specificity in cross-validation and with 80%/75% in the test set. No statistical method was used to set the sample size in advance, and the investigators knew which group each participant was assigned to. In validation, the model predicted ophthalmopathy progression with less than 71% sensitivity and roughly 72% specificity; 12 predicted patients were CT-confirmed with GO in a median of around 6 months. Most of the expanded thyroid clonotypes with a frequency above 0.001 were also detected in blood, and it was suggested that the thyroid immune response may be reflected by blood repertoires.

For repertoire sequencing, TCR beta CDR3 regions were amplified from RNA transcripts. The first round of RT-PCR was done with HTBI primers and the Qiagen OneStep RT-PCR kit, and was followed by a second round of multiplex PCR, then size selection and purification. Libraries were sequenced paired-end with 100 bp reads on an Illumina HiSeq2000. The original methods were these. Reads were processed with SOAPnuke, discarding reads with adapters, uncalled bases, mean Phred below 15, or no exact constant-primer or identifier match. COPE v1.2.5 was used to merge the high-quality paired reads. Clonotypes were defined as unique nucleotide sequences and were aligned to IMGT TRB V, D and J references using MiTCR v1.1. The analysis was limited to V-J combinations with a frequency above 0.0001, which together covered just over 98% of the repertoires. For each V-J combination, a TCR clonal expansion and chaos score was defined as the ratio of F50 clonal expansion to chaos observed in the TCRdist matrix. Welch's t-statistics and random forest were used to reduce the features to approximately 13 V-J combinations, which were then used as input to a naive Bayes classifier. The similarity between thyroid and blood repertoires was quantified using the Morisita-Horn index. The public reads were run again by TCRdb, first through fastp at Q25 and then through MiXCR, and only productive beta chains were kept. Every entry covers one CDR3 protein and lists the most common genes and DNA from its rows. TCRdb, not the authors, supplied the V and J calls. The sample records 400,000 to 450,000 distinct CDR3 sequences, 20% to 25% of which are singletons. Of the sample, 3% is held by the ten largest clones.

Hyperthyroidism was considered stable if no progression to ophthalmopathy occurred within 18 months of follow-up. The hyperthyroidism patients were 18 to 65 years old and newly diagnosed, with a disease duration of less than 2 months. Patients with other autoimmune diseases, uncontrolled infections, pregnancy or lactation were excluded. Diagnosis was based on clinical symptoms, serum thyroxine, TRAb, thyroid ultrasound and orbital computed tomography. PBMCs were isolated from about 9.2 ml of fresh peripheral blood by Ficoll-Paque density gradient centrifugation. Trizol reagent was used to extract the total RNA, and its quality was then checked on an Agilent 2100 Bioanalyzer. This TCR derives from a woman between 18 and 29 years old with stable Graves' hyperthyroidism. Donor details come from another sample of the same person, matched by shared clones. The sequenced material came from peripheral blood.

Here is the DNA: TGTGCCAGCAGTTCCTCACAGTATCCCTATGGCTACACCTTC. Translated, it reads CASSSSQYPYGYTF. The sequence links TRBV28 to TRBJ1-2; the D gene identity is not certain. The junction shows trimming of 4 bases on V and 4 bases on J, plus 13 bases between the germline ends. From the cysteine through the phenylalanine, the CDR3 covers 14 amino acids. Only the CDR3 DNA stays, 42 bases, in frame from base 1. CDR1 and CDR2, per the germline V gene, are MDHEN and SYDVKM.